What follows are 25 T cell receptor beta chains derived from one specimen sequenced in a study of blood T cells in healthy people across ages. Alongside a J-beta primer mix, a sample-barcoded 5' primer served in a second PCR lasting roughly 7 to 11 cycles. TCRdb re-called the 5' RACE reads with MiXCR, one entry per CDR3 protein. Among approximately 900,000 distinct CDR3 sequences, under 50% were seen once, and the ten largest hold 13%. The material sequenced was blood. These receptors were obtained from a man under 40 in good health.

The genes are TRBV5-1 and TRBJ2-4, with 7 nucleotides matching TRBD2. Trimming took 1 base from V and 8 from J; bases not matched to a gene: 6. CDR3 size: 14 residues. CDR1 and CDR2 from the germline V gene are SGHRS and YFSETQ. The CDR3 bases are TGCGCCAGCAGCTTGCGTCCGGGGGGAGACATTCAGTACTTC. It encodes CASSLRPGGDIQYF.

This clonotype occurred a few times. The V gene is TRBV4-1, the J gene TRBJ1-5; D is unclear. V was trimmed by 1 base and J by 6 bases, leaving 7 bases between them. The CDR3 loop spans 13 amino acids. CDR1 and CDR2 (germline): MGHRA, YSYEKL. The CDR3 here is CASSQGKSQPQHF. The CDR3, as DNA: TGCGCCAGCAGCCAAGGAAAAAGTCAGCCCCAGCATTTT.

The rearrangement uses TRBV5-1 and TRBJ2-5; 7 positions match TRBD1. TRBJ2-7 matches the DNA end more closely, so the J call is doubtful. Germline V gives CDR1 SGHRS, CDR2 YFSETQ. The CDR3 sequence is 15 residues long. CDR3 amino acids: CASSDVPGQNYEQYF. The CDR3 DNA reads as TGCGCCAGCAGCGATGTTCCGGGACAGAACTACGAGCAGTACTTC.

The chain joins TRBV4-2 to TRBJ2-1, with TRBD2 matching 7 bases. Losses at the gene ends were 5 bases for V and 7 bases for J; bases not matched to a gene: 8. Looked up from germline, CDR1 is LGHNA and CDR2 is YNFKEQ. There are 14 residues in the CDR3. The CDR3 here is CASSSRTSLNEQFF. For the CDR3, the DNA is TGTGCCAGCAGCTCCCGGACTAGTTTGAATGAGCAGTTCTTC.

The chain has TRBV3-1 and TRBJ1-6; D is unresolved. V lost 2 bases to trimming and J lost 14 bases, with 10 bases between them. From germline, CDR1 is LGHDT and CDR2 YNNKEL (reference sequence). The CDR3 consists of 12 residues. In DNA form, the CDR3 reads TGTGCCAGCAGCCAACAGCATATGGCCCTCCACTTT. It codes for CASSQQHMALHF.

J is TRBJ1-2 and V is TRBV7-9; TRBD1 matches at 7 bases. Trimming cost V 6 bases and J 8 bases; bases outside gene matches: 6. The CDR3 is 12 residues long. Germline V CDR1 and CDR2: SEHNR, FQNEAQ (reference sequence). DNA of the CDR3: TGTGCCAGCAGTGTACAGGGGCCCGGCTACACCTTC. It codes for CASSVQGPGYTF.

This clonotype was seen many times. This sequence joins TRBV13 and TRBJ2-5; D call uncertain. The CDR3 has 15 amino acids. V lost 2 bases and J lost 1, with 11 bases in between. The V gene's germline CDR1 is PRHDT and CDR2 FYEKMQ (reference sequence). The CDR3 is CASSLKQTSQETQYF. CDR3 nucleotides: TGTGCCAGCAGCTTAAAGCAGACGTCCCAAGAGACCCAGTACTTC. The whole variable domain, filled in from reference TRBV13 and TRBJ2-5, reads AAGVIQSPRHLIKEKRETATLKCYPIPRHDTVYWYQQGPGQDPQFLISFYEKMQSDKGSIPDRFSAQQFSDYHSELNMSSLELGDSALYFCASSLKQTSQETQYFGPGTRLLVL.

With respect to this clonotype: The junction shows a germline mismatch at one end, possibly a read error. V is TRBV20-1 and J is TRBJ2-1, with a tentative D call TRBD1 (6 bases). The CDR3 runs 15 residues. Per germline, CDR1 DFQATT and CDR2 SNEGSKA (reference sequence). This CDR3 reads CSATDRQVHYSEQFF. The DNA for the CDR3 is TGCAGTGCTACCGACAGACAGGTCCACTACAGTGAGCAGTTCTTC.

V is TRBV28 and J is TRBJ2-7; D is undetermined. V lost 10 bases and J lost 1, with 14 bases in between. The CDR3 runs to 13 residues. Looked up from germline, CDR1 is MDHEN and CDR2 is SYDVKM. In nucleotides, the CDR3 is TGTGCCACCACTCGGTATGGATCCTACGAGCAGTACTTC. Amino acids: CATTRYGSYEQYF.

This clonotype was counted many times. The genes are TRBV6-5 and TRBJ2-7; 7 nucleotides align to TRBD1. The J segment lost 3 bases and the V segment lost 5 bases, leaving 4 bases of the junction unmatched. Germline-derived CDR1 and CDR2 are MNHEY and SVGAGI. This CDR3 comprises 13 residues. This CDR3 reads CASSRGQIYEQYF. In nucleotides, the CDR3 is TGTGCCAGCAGTAGGGGACAGATCTACGAGCAGTACTTC.

The gene calls are TRBV6-6 and TRBJ2-7, with a weak D call TRBD1 (6 bases). Germline V gene sequence: CDR1 MNHNY, CDR2 SVGAGI (reference sequence). CDR3 length: 13 amino acids. The V and J ends lost 7 bases and 3 bases respectively, with 13 bases between them. The CDR3 loop reads CASKNRVYYEQYF. The CDR3 DNA reads as TGTGCCAGCAAAAACAGGGTTTACTACGAGCAGTACTTC.

A few counts support this clonotype. The chain joins TRBV21-1 to TRBJ2-3; TRBD2 is the table's D call, not checked against the DNA. TRBV21-1 is recorded as a pseudogene. The CDR3 covers 18 residues. For the CDR3, the DNA is TGTGCCAGCACCCCGGCCCCACTAGGGATTGGGTTCACAGATACGCAGTATTTT. Its protein is CASTPAPLGIGFTDTQYF.

This clonotype was seen more than once but under ten times. This chain connects TRBV18 to TRBJ2-7, with D uncertain. V shed 6 bases and J shed 5 bases, with 11 bases lying between them. CDR1 is KGHSH, CDR2 LQKENI, per germline. The CDR3 consists of 12 residues. CDR3 nucleotides: TGTGCCAGCTCGTCAGGTGTCAACGAGCAGTACTTC. This encodes CASSSGVNEQYF.

This clonotype showed up just a few times. The chain carries TRBV9 and TRBJ2-7, with D tentatively TRBD2 (6 bases). V was cut by 0 bases and J by 3 bases, with 13 bases left in between. Germline CDR1 SGDLS, CDR2 YYNGEE. There are 15 residues in the CDR3. This CDR3 reads CASSVGGGGDYEQYF. The CDR3 bases are TGTGCCAGCAGCGTAGGTGGCGGAGGGGACTACGAGCAGTACTTC.

This chain joins TRBV27 and TRBJ1-4; 9 bases align to TRBD1. The length of the CDR3 is 15 residues. Germline values: CDR1 MNHEY, CDR2 SMNVEV (reference sequence). V was pared by 6 bases and J by 6 bases, with 8 bases of the junction left unmatched. CDR3 sequence: CASRSLTGGDEKLFF. DNA for the CDR3: TGTGCCAGCAGGTCCCTGACAGGGGGTGATGAAAAACTGTTTTTT.

The chain recombines TRBV9 with TRBJ2-7; 9 positions agree with TRBD2. The assigned J gene may be wrong: the sequence end matches TRBJ2-5 better. Germline V gene data show CDR1 as SGDLS and CDR2 as YYNGEE. The CDR3 is 15 residues long. The CDR3 here is CASSGGASGEKTQYF. The CDR3 coding sequence is TGTGCCAGCAGCGGGGGCGCTAGCGGGGAAAAGACCCAGTACTTC.

The V call is TRBV27, the J call TRBJ1-1, with D uncertain. This CDR3 is built from 14 residues. From germline, CDR1 is MNHEY and CDR2 SMNVEV (reference sequence). Deletions cut 2 bases from V and 0 bases from J, with 7 bases between. The CDR3 DNA sequence: TGTGCCAGCAGTTTACCGGGTTTGAACACTGAAGCTTTCTTT. Encoded protein: CASSLPGLNTEAFF.

The J gene is TRBJ2-1, the V gene TRBV12-3 or TRBV12-4; tentatively, D is TRBD1 (6 bases). The CDR3 contains 14 residues. Trimming removed 6 bases at V and 7 bases at J, with 16 bases between. Here the CDR3 reads CASSLGAEWNEQFF. CDR3 in DNA: TGTGCCAGCAGCCTGGGGGCGGAGTGGAATGAGCAGTTCTTC.

This clonotype was picked up a small number of times. V gene TRBV7-9 combines with J gene TRBJ2-7; no clear D. V lost 5 bases to trimming and J lost 2 bases, with 10 bases between them. This CDR3 has 13 residues. Germline V gives CDR1 SEHNR, CDR2 FQNEAQ (reference sequence). CDR3 sequence (DNA): TGTGCCAGCAGCCCCACGGCGGCCTACGAGCAGTACTTC. Protein product: CASSPTAAYEQYF.

The J gene is TRBJ2-7, the V gene TRBV4-3; TRBD2 matches at 11 bases. Germline CDR1 and CDR2: LGHNA and YSLEER. The J segment lost 7 bases and the V segment lost 4 bases, leaving 21 bases of the junction unmatched. The CDR3 is 19 amino acids. The CDR3 loop reads CASSLQPASGGTTSHEQYF. Written as DNA, the CDR3 is TGCGCCAGCAGCCTACAACCGGCTAGCGGGGGGACGACATCGCATGAGCAGTACTTC.

The rearrangement links TRBV20-1 to TRBJ1-2; D call uncertain. V lost 7 bases and J lost 2, with 14 bases in between. The CDR3 spans 13 residues. From germline, CDR1 is DFQATT and CDR2 SNEGSKA (reference sequence). As DNA, the CDR3 is TGCAGTGTACCGGCACTCCAAAACTATGGCTACACCTTC. This encodes CSVPALQNYGYTF.

The CDR3 here is CASSRESGTGKQYF. The CDR3 bases are TGTGCCAGCAGTCGAGAATCCGGGACAGGGAAGCAGTACTTC. This chain links TRBV6-6 with TRBJ2-4, with TRBD1 matching over 9 bases. The germline CDR1 and CDR2 sequences are MNHNY and SVGAGI (reference sequence). Losses at the gene ends were 5 bases for V and 13 bases for J; bases not matched to a gene: 12. The CDR3 sequence is 14 residues long.

This rearrangement joins TRBV4-1 to TRBJ1-1; D uncertain. Trimming cost V 0 bases and J 0 bases, with 11 bases left between them. This CDR3 has 16 amino acids. Germline V lookup: CDR1 MGHRA, CDR2 YSYEKL. The CDR3 DNA reads as TGCGCCAGCAGCCAAGATGCGGACCCCATGAACACTGAAGCTTTCTTT. Translation: CASSQDADPMNTEAFF.

The V and J genes are TRBV5-1 and TRBJ2-6; TRBD1 is a possible D gene (6 bases). V gave up 3 bases and J gave up 3 bases, with 16 bases separating them. CDR1 is SGHRS, CDR2 YFSETQ, per germline. CDR3 length: 17 amino acids. The CDR3 coding sequence is TGCGCCAGCAGCTCGTCCCGGGACAAGTTTGGGGCCAACGTCCTGACTTTC. Translating gives CASSSSRDKFGANVLTF.

Worth noting for this clonotype: A much larger clone differs by one base, so this may be a read error. The chain uses TRBV27 and TRBJ2-1, with D possibly matching TRBD1 (5 bases). CDR1 is MNHEY and CDR2 is SMNVEV in the germline V gene (reference sequence). This CDR3 is 13 amino acids long. Trimming shortened V by 4 bases and J by 9 bases, and 13 bases separated the two germline ends. Here the CDR3 DNA reads TGTGCCAGCAGTTGCGGACATTCGGGTGAGCAGTTCTTC. Amino acids: CASSCGHSGEQFF.